The clone carrying this T cell receptor beta chain was picked up many times. The antigen is unknown. This specimen comes from a study of T cell repertoires in cytomegalovirus infection. Study summary: Epitope selection comprised recently identified HLA-C-restricted CMV epitopes and well-studied HLA-B-restricted CMV epitopes.

CDR3 length equals 15 residues. CDR1 and CDR2 from the germline V gene are SGHAT and FQNNGV. V was shortened by 2 bases and J by 7 bases, with 12 bases between the two germline ends. MiXCR was run by TCRdb on the reads, yielding one entry per CDR3 protein. This table has a few hundred thousand distinct CDR3 sequences, roughly 43% appearing once. The V gene is TRBV11-2, the J gene TRBJ1-6, with D perhaps matching TRBD1 (5 bases). The starting material was cultured PBMCs, obtained from culture after CMV antigen stimulation. The source of this sequence is a human donor in good health (CMV status not recorded). Some clones in this sample may be carry-over from other donors' samples. The CDR3, as DNA: TGTGCCAGCAGCTTAACCACAGGCCCCAATTCACCCCTCCACTTT. It translates to CASSLTTGPNSPLHF.